This entry features one T cell receptor beta chain sequence. This record belongs to a study of T cells in Graves' hyperthyroidism and ophthalmopathy. The study excluded patients with uncontrolled infection, other autoimmune disease, pregnancy or lactation. From RNA transcripts, TCR beta CDR3 regions were amplified. With the HTBI primer set, the TCR CDR3 went through a first round of RT-PCR. Each CDR3 protein is one row after TCRdb ran MiXCR on the multiplex PCR reads. The sample lists 500,000 to 600,000 distinct CDR3 sequences, over 45% seen once, with about 40% in the top ten. This CDR3 has 17 residues. Per germline, CDR1 KGHDR and CDR2 SFDVKD. With 2 bases removed from V and 7 bases from J, the gap between germline ends came to 22 bases.

The chain couples TRBV24-1 to TRBJ1-2, with a weak D call TRBD1 (6 bases). The receptor was isolated from an adult woman with Graves' disease, either hyperthyroidism or ophthalmopathy (not recorded which). The specimen sequenced was peripheral blood or thyroid tissue (not recorded which). CDR3 in DNA: TGTGCCACCAGTGATTCAACAGGGATCGGCAATTGGCGTGGCTACACCTTC. It specifies CATSDSTGIGNWRGYTF.